Listed here is a single T cell receptor beta chain. This entry is derived from a study of T-cell memory formation after mild COVID-19. TCRdb re-called the 5' RACE reads with MiXCR, one entry per CDR3 protein. The table has under 550,000 distinct CDR3 sequences, 15% to 20% seen once. The CDR3 extends over 16 amino acids. V lost 4 bases and J lost 2; bases outside the gene matches: 7. Looked up from germline, CDR1 is KGHDR and CDR2 is SFDVKD. This receptor was taken from an adult woman who had mild COVID-19 (a few samples of this study predate the infection). Cell type and time point are not known. The material sequenced was PBMCs or a T cell subset sorted from them (not recorded which). The V call is TRBV24-1, the J call TRBJ2-5; 9 bases are shared with TRBD1. CDR3 nucleotides: TGTGCCACCAGTGAGTGGGGGACAGGGTGGCAAGAGACCCAGTACTTC. This encodes CATSEWGTGWQETQYF.